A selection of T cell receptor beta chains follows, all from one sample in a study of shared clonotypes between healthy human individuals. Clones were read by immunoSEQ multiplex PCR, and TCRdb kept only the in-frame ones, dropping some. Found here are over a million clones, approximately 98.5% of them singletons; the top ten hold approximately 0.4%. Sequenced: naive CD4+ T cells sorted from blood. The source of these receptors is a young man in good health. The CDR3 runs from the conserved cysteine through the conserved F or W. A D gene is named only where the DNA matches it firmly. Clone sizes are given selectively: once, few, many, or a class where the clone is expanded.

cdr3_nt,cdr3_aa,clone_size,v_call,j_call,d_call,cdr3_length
TGTGCCAGCAGTCCTATGGCCGGGGAGCTGTTTTTT,CASSPMAGELFF,.,TRBV2,TRBJ2-2,.,12
TGTGCCAGCAGCGGGGGAATGAACACTGAAGCTTTCTTT,CASSGGMNTEAFF,.,TRBV5-5,TRBJ1-1,.,13
TGCGCCAGCAGCCAAGTGGTGAACAACGCGAACACCGGGGAGCTGTTTTTT,CASSQVVNNANTGELFF,.,TRBV4-3,TRBJ2-2,.,17
TGTGCCAGCTCACGGGATGAAGAGACCCAGTACTTC,CASSRDEETQYF,.,TRBV18,TRBJ2-5,.,12
TGTGCCAGCAGGTTCAGACTAGCGGAGAGCACAGATACGCAGTATTTT,CASRFRLAESTDTQYF,.,TRBV11-2,TRBJ2-3,TRBD2,16
TGTGCCAGCAGTAAAGGACAGGGAACAACTAATGAAAAACTGTTTTTT,CASSKGQGTTNEKLFF,.,TRBV6-6,TRBJ1-4,TRBD1,16
TGCAGCGCAAAGGCAGGGGCTGAGACCCAGTACTTC,CSAKAGAETQYF,.,TRBV29-1,TRBJ2-5,.,12
TGTGCCAGCAGCTTCCCTGCTCGCGGAGGGGATAATGAGCAGTTCTTC,CASSFPARGGDNEQFF,.,TRBV7-2,TRBJ2-1,.,16
TGCGCCAGCTGTAAGGGGCCATGGAATGAGCAGTTCTTC,CASCKGPWNEQFF,.,TRBV10-2,TRBJ2-1,.,13
TGTGCCAGCAGCCGGCCGACGTCTCCCAAAAACATTCAGTACTTC,CASSRPTSPKNIQYF,.,TRBV5-5,TRBJ2-4,.,15
TGTGCCAGCAGCCCAAGCGGGAGATACAATGAGCAGTTCTTC,CASSPSGRYNEQFF,.,TRBV7-9,TRBJ2-1,TRBD2,14
TGCAGCGCCTGGGGACTAGCCTTCTACAATGAGCAGTTCTTC,CSAWGLAFYNEQFF,.,TRBV29-1,TRBJ2-1,TRBD2,14
TGTGCCAGCAGGCTAGGCAGTCTATCATCGGACTACAATCAGCCCCAGCATTTT,CASRLGSLSSDYNQPQHF,.,TRBV28,TRBJ1-5,.,18
TGTGCCTGGAGTCCAACAGGGTCCGGGGAGCTGTTTTTT,CAWSPTGSGELFF,.,TRBV30,TRBJ2-2,.,13
TGCAGCGTAGCGGACAGGGGGCCCTACGAGCAGTACTTC,CSVADRGPYEQYF,once,TRBV29-1,TRBJ2-7,TRBD1,13
TGTGCCAGCAGCTACGGACTAGCGGGACACACCGGGGAGCTGTTTTTT,CASSYGLAGHTGELFF,.,TRBV6-4,TRBJ2-2,TRBD2,16
TGTGCCAGCAGCATCCGGGACAGGGGGCGTGAGCAGTACTTC,CASSIRDRGREQYF,.,TRBV7-9,TRBJ2-7,TRBD1,14
TGCGCCAGCAGCCCGAACGATGGAAACACCATATATTTT,CASSPNDGNTIYF,.,TRBV5-1,TRBJ1-3,.,13
TGTGCCAGCAGCCAAGATGACAGAATGAACACTGAAGCTTTCTTT,CASSQDDRMNTEAFF,.,TRBV4-2,TRBJ1-1,.,15
TGTGCCAGCAGTAACAGGGTCTACAATGAGCAGTTCTTC,CASSNRVYNEQFF,.,TRBV14,TRBJ2-1,.,13
TGTGCCAGCAGACTCACAGGGGGCGATGTATTGCAGTACTTC,CASRLTGGDVLQYF,.,TRBV28,TRBJ2-7,TRBD1,14
TGCAGCGTTGGGGCGGGCAGCAATCAGCCCCAGCATTTT,CSVGAGSNQPQHF,.,TRBV29-1,TRBJ1-5,.,13
TGCGCCAGCAGCTTGCTGCAAGGCACCGGGGAGCTGTTTTTT,CASSLLQGTGELFF,.,TRBV5-1,TRBJ2-2,.,14
TGCGCCAGCAGCCGAGTAAGGGAGTTCCAAGAGACCCAGTACTTC,CASSRVREFQETQYF,.,TRBV4-1,TRBJ2-5,.,15
TGTGCCAGCCGAGGACTAGCGGACCTATACGAGCAGTACTTC,CASRGLADLYEQYF,.,TRBV6-5,TRBJ2-7,TRBD2,14
TGTGCCAGCAGCCGTACAGGGCGTCAAACGGGCACAGATACGCAGTATTTT,CASSRTGRQTGTDTQYF,.,TRBV11-1,TRBJ2-3,.,17
TGTGCCACCAGCAGGTTCCACAGGGGGCTCTCCTACGAGCAGTACTTC,CATSRFHRGLSYEQYF,.,TRBV15,TRBJ2-7,TRBD1,16
TGTGCCTGGTCAGGAAGGGGACCCTACGAGCAGTACTTC,CAWSGRGPYEQYF,few,TRBV30,TRBJ2-7,.,13
TGTGCCAGCAGCCAACTATATACCGGGGAGCTGTTTTTT,CASSQLYTGELFF,.,TRBV6-6,TRBJ2-2,.,13
TGTGCCAGCAGTTTTGAAGGGACTAGCGGTTACGAGCAGTACTTC,CASSFEGTSGYEQYF,.,TRBV7-3,TRBJ2-7,TRBD2,15
TGTGCCAGCAGCCGGGACAGCCTCGCCAACGTCCTGACTTTC,CASSRDSLANVLTF,.,TRBV6-4,TRBJ2-6,TRBD1,14
TGTGCCAGCAGCTTGGCGGGAGATACGCAGTATTTT,CASSLAGDTQYF,.,TRBV11-2,TRBJ2-3,.,12
TGCAGCGTTGAGAACGACAGGGGGCATTCGTATGGCTACACCTTC,CSVENDRGHSYGYTF,.,TRBV29-1,TRBJ1-2,TRBD1,15
TGTGCCAGCACAGTCCGGGGTGCAGGAAAATCTGGGGCCAACGTCCTGACTTTC,CASTVRGAGKSGANVLTF,.,TRBV28,TRBJ2-6,.,18
TGTGCCAGCAATGCGGGGGACGAGCAGTACTTC,CASNAGDEQYF,.,TRBV5-4,TRBJ2-7,TRBD2,11
TGTGCCAGCAGCTCCGGGACTCTGGGAAACACCATATATTTT,CASSSGTLGNTIYF,.,TRBV5-8,TRBJ1-3,.,14
TGTGCCAGCACTAGGACAGGGCTCACCGGGGAGCTGTTTTTT,CASTRTGLTGELFF,.,TRBV28,TRBJ2-2,TRBD1,14
TGTGCCAGCGGGTCTGGGGCCAACGTCCTGACTTTC,CASGSGANVLTF,.,TRBV5-6,TRBJ2-6,.,12
TGTGCCAGCAGCGTAGCTTTAAGGGAGCACCACAATGAGCAGTTCTTC,CASSVALREHHNEQFF,.,TRBV9,TRBJ2-1,.,16
TGTGCCACCAGCAGAGAAGTTTCTGGGGCCAACGTCCTGACTTTC,CATSREVSGANVLTF,.,TRBV15,TRBJ2-6,.,15
TGCGCCAGCAGCCAAGCGTTTCGAGGGCTCCAAGCCTACGAGCAGTACTTC,CASSQAFRGLQAYEQYF,.,TRBV4-1,TRBJ2-7,.,17
TGCGCCAGCAGCTTGGAAACCCAAGGAACTGAAGCTTTCTTT,CASSLETQGTEAFF,.,TRBV5-1,TRBJ1-1,.,14
TGTGCCAGCAGCTTAACAGGGTCCGGGGAGCTGTTTTTT,CASSLTGSGELFF,.,TRBV7-3,TRBJ2-2,.,13
TGTGCCAGCAGCAGGGGATTTCCGGGACTAGGGGGCGGTGAGCAGTTCTTC,CASSRGFPGLGGGEQFF,.,TRBV5-4,TRBJ2-1,.,17
TGTGCCAGCAGTTCCCTAACTAGCGGGAGAGACTACGAGCAGTACTTC,CASSSLTSGRDYEQYF,.,TRBV27,TRBJ2-7,TRBD2,16
TGCAGCGTACGACAGGGGCAAGAGACCCAGTACTTC,CSVRQGQETQYF,.,TRBV29-1,TRBJ2-5,TRBD1,12
TGCGCCAGCAGTTGGGGACATAACAATGAGCAGTTCTTC,CASSWGHNNEQFF,.,TRBV5-1,TRBJ2-1,.,13
TGTGCCAGCAGCCCCTTAGCGGACGCCTACGAGCAGTACTTC,CASSPLADAYEQYF,.,TRBV5-4,TRBJ2-7,.,14
TGTGCCAGCAGCTTAGGGAGCGGGGCGTACCAAGAGACCCAGTACTTC,CASSLGSGAYQETQYF,.,TRBV7-2,TRBJ2-5,TRBD2,16
TGTGCCAGCAGTCCTACAAGGGAGATATATAGCTACACCTTC,CASSPTREIYSYTF,.,TRBV28,TRBJ1-2,.,14
TGTGCCAGCTCACCGTCAGCGGGCGGCACAGATACGCAGTATTTT,CASSPSAGGTDTQYF,.,TRBV18,TRBJ2-3,.,15
TGCGCCAGCAGTGAGTCGCTAGTCGGGGAGCTGTTTTTT,CASSESLVGELFF,.,TRBV10-1,TRBJ2-2,.,13
TGCGCCAGCAGTAGAGGGACAGGGCCCCACGAGCAGTACTTC,CASSRGTGPHEQYF,.,TRBV4-3,TRBJ2-7,TRBD1,14
TGTGCCAGCAGCGTAGATCCGGTGACGGATACGCAGTATTTT,CASSVDPVTDTQYF,.,TRBV9,TRBJ2-3,.,14
TGCGCCAGCAGCTACCTAGCGGGGAACACCGGGGAGCTGTTTTTT,CASSYLAGNTGELFF,.,TRBV5-1,TRBJ2-2,TRBD2,15
TGCGCCAGCAGCCTAGGGACCTCCCCCGGCGAGACCCAGTACTTC,CASSLGTSPGETQYF,.,TRBV5-1,TRBJ2-5,.,15
TGTGCCAGTAGTATGTCGGTCGGGGGACCTCGGACCAGGAGCAATCAGCCCCAGCATTTT,CASSMSVGGPRTRSNQPQHF,.,TRBV19,TRBJ1-5,.,20